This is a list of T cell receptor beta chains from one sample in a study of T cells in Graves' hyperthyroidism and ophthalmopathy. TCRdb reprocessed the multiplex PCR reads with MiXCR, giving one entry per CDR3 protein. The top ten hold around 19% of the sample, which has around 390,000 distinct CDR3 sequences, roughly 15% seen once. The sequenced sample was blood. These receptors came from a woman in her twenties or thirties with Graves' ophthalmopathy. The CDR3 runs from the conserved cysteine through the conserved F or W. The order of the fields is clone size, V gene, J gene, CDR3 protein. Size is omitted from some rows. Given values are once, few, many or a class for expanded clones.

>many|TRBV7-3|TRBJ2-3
CASSRSGSADTQYF
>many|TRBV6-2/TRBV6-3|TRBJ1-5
CASSPGHKIAKPQHF
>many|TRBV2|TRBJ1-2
CASSERSDFYGYTF
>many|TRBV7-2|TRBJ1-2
CASSPLFVPIGYTF
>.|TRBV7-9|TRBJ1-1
CASSLPQGLNTEAFF
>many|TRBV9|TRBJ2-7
CASSVGGQGVSYEQYF
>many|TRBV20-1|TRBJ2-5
CSARDRGTSGTQYF
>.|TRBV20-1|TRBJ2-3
CSAAGGTDTQYF
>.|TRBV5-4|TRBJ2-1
CASSQGLSKQFF
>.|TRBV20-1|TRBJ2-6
CSARDQSASGANVLTF
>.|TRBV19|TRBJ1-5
CASSVPNLGVGSNQPQHF
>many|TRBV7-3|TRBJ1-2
CASSPGLGSGYTF
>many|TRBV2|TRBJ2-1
CASSTSGGASNEQFF
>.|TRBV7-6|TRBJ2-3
CASSLGSAVSSTDTQYF
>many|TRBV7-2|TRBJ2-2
CASSAGPLRELFF
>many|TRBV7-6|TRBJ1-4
CASRGGTNEKLFF
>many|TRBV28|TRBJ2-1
CASSFSLAGVLDNEQFF
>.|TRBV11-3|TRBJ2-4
CASSPSKQGPMNIQYF
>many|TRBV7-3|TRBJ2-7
CASSPRSGTGNEQYF
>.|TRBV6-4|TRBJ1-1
CASSHGGGGEAFF
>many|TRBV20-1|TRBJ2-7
CSATTGAPLSYEQYF
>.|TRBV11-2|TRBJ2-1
CASSLGSGPNEQFF
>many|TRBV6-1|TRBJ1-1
CASSEYAEMNTEAFF
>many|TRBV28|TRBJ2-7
CASSYTSGGYEQYF
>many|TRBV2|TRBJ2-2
CASRRDRNTGELFF
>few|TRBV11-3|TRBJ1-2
CASSSASEPFAYGYTF
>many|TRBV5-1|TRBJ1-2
CASSLGHSTNYGYTF
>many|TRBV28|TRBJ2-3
CASKKAGSTDTQYF
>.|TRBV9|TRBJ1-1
CASSVGTGWNTEAFF
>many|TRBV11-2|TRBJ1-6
CASSSQVANSPLHF
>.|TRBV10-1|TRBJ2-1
CASSDTPTGSHNEQFF
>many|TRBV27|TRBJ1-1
CASSNNRDRGTEAFF
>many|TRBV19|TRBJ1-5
CASLDRDNQPQHF
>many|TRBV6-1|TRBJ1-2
CASSVPGTESYGYTF
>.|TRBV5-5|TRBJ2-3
CAISLKLAGTDTQYF
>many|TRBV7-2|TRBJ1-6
CASSADDSPLHF
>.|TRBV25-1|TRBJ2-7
CASSRWDGDYEQYF
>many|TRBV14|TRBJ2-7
CASSQESSRYSYEQYF
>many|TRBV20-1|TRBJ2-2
CSAVGQGNTGELFF
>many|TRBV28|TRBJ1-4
CASSPHLASEKLFF
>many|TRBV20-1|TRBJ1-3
CSARAQGSGNTIYF
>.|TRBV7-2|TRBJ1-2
CASSLSRVGDGYTF
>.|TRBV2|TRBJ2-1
CATLLTSGANNEQFF
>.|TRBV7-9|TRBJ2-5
CASSRITGTGAYF
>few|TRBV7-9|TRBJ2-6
CASSDSGANVLTF
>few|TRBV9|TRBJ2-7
CASILDPTYEQYF
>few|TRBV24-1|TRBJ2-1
CATSDFKDEQFF
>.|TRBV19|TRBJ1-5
CASSISVGGNQPQHF
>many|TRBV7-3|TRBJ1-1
CASSQTGAGYTEAFF
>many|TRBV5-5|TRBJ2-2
CASSLQTNVVGELFF
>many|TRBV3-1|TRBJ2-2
CASRPDRGELFF
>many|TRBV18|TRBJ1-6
CASSPMSRMEGSPLHF
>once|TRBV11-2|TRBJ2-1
CASSLSGGDQRPNNEQFF
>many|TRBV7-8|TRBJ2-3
CASSLFRSTSPTQYF
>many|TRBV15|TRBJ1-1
CATSSGRLNTEAFF
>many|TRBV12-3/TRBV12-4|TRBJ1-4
CASRLHTDANEKLFF
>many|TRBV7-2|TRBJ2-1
CASSPRGTGMGEEQFF
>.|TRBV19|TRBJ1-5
CASASTGDNSNQPQHF
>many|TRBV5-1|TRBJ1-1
CASSLVARSMNTEAFF
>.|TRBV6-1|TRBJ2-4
CASSPRTGRAKNIQYF